Below, 5 T cell receptor beta chains from the same sample are listed, as sequenced in a study of cytomegalovirus exposure and HLA in healthy donors. Primers included in the PCR were 60 Vbeta and 13 Jbeta primers. Generated by immunoSEQ multiplex PCR, the TCRdb table keeps only in-frame clones and is missing some. The data hold approximately 190,000 clones, with 84% observed a single time. Material for sequencing was PBMCs. The receptor source for this set is a woman between 45 and 65 years old in good health and CMV-seropositive.

The DNA of the CDR3 is TGCGCCAGCCGACAGGGGACAGATACGCAGTATTTT. This encodes CASRQGTDTQYF. The chain links TRBV5-1 to TRBJ2-3; 8 bases fit TRBD1. This CDR3 contains 12 residues. V shed 7 bases and J 3 bases; nucleotides not matched to a gene: 1. Germline values: CDR1 SGHRS, CDR2 YFSETQ.

This chain joins TRBV13 and TRBJ1-3, with D maybe TRBD1 (5 bases). V gave up 3 bases and J gave up 0 bases, with 6 bases separating them. CDR1 and CDR2 (germline): PRHDT, FYEKMQ (reference sequence). The CDR3 consists of 14 residues. The CDR3 DNA sequence: TGTGCCAGCAGCTTCGACAGCTCTGGAAACACCATATATTTT. This sequence encodes CASSFDSSGNTIYF.

The rearrangement uses TRBV4-3 and TRBJ2-3, with 9 bases identical to TRBD1. This CDR3 contains 17 residues. Unmatched junction bases numbered 6, after V lost 0 bases and J lost 2 bases. CDR1 LGHNA and CDR2 YSLEER come from the germline V gene. The CDR3 DNA sequence: TGCGCCAGCAGCCAAGATCCCGGGACAGGGCCCACAGATACGCAGTATTTT. Protein sequence: CASSQDPGTGPTDTQYF.

The chain joins TRBV5-1 to TRBJ2-3; 12 nucleotides agree with TRBD2. The CDR3 has 14 residues. Trimming removed 8 bases from V and 3 bases from J; junction bases left unmatched: 4. From germline, CDR1 is SGHRS and CDR2 YFSETQ. In nucleotides, the CDR3 is TGCGCCAGTAGGCTAGCGGGGGGGACAGATACGCAGTATTTT. Its protein product is CASRLAGGTDTQYF. The full variable domain, rest sourced from reference TRBV5-1 and TRBJ2-3, is KAGVTQTPRYLIKTRGQQVTLSCSPISGHRSVSWYQQTPGQGLQFLFEYFSETQRNKGNFPGRFSGRQFSNSRSEMNVSTLELGDSALYLCASRLAGGTDTQYFGPGTRLTVL.

The sample holds one count of this clone. One end of the junction varies from germline; a read error may be responsible. Other DNA variants within this sample encode the same CDR3. The rearrangement links TRBV19 to TRBJ2-7; 12 bases line up with TRBD1. The CDR3 is made up of 15 amino acids. Looked up from germline, CDR1 is LNHDA and CDR2 is SQIVND (reference sequence). CDR3 region: CASSIRDRGPYEQYF. The CDR3 nucleotides are TGTGCCAGCAGTATCCGGGACAGGGGGCCCTACGAGCAGTACTTC.